Listed here are 23 T cell receptor beta chains from one sample, sequenced in a study of blood T cell repertoires in COVID-19. The method was immunoSEQ multiplex PCR; TCRdb's version includes in-frame clones alone and lacks a portion of them. Here the sample spans about 240,000 clones, roughly four fifths being singletons. Source material: peripheral blood. These receptors were taken from a woman aged 18-30 years with acute or convalescent COVID-19.

The V and J genes are TRBV24-1 and TRBJ2-3, with TRBD1 identical over 7 bases. The CDR3 totals 15 residues. V shed 3 bases, J shed 6 bases, and the junction held 8 bases outside the gene matches. The germline V gene has CDR1 KGHDR and CDR2 SFDVKD. CDR3 loop: CATSDPLTGSDTQYF. The CDR3 nucleotides are TGTGCCACCAGTGATCCCCTGACAGGGTCCGATACGCAGTATTTT.

The V and J genes are TRBV27 and TRBJ2-7; the match to TRBD1 covers 7 bases. Germline V CDR1 and CDR2: MNHEY, SMNVEV (reference sequence). V shed 5 bases and J 3 bases; nucleotides not matched to a gene: 1. The CDR3 runs 12 residues. CDR3 loop: CASSDRVYEQYF. The CDR3 region has the DNA TGTGCCAGCAGTGACAGGGTCTACGAGCAGTACTTC.

V and J are TRBV28 and TRBJ1-1; TRBD1 might be the D (6 bases). Trimming pared 6 bases from V and 6 bases from J, leaving 20 bases between. The CDR3 runs 15 residues. CDR1 MDHEN and CDR2 SYDVKM come from the germline V gene. The CDR3 loop is CASSLGQIIPPEAFF. Written as DNA, the CDR3 is TGTGCCAGCAGCCTAGGACAGATCATACCCCCTGAAGCTTTCTTT.

This clone appeared a few times. This chain connects TRBV27 to TRBJ2-1, with D maybe TRBD2 (6 bases). This CDR3 is built from 15 residues. The germline CDR1 and CDR2 sequences are MNHEY and SMNVEV (reference sequence). V gave up 8 bases and J gave up 2 bases, with 16 bases separating them. The DNA of the CDR3 is TGTGCCAGCCGCCCCGGAACTAGCCCCTACAATGAGCAGTTCTTC. It yields the protein CASRPGTSPYNEQFF.

This sequence joins TRBV3-1 (or the pseudogene TRBV3-2) and TRBJ1-4; D might be TRBD1 (6 bases). CDR3 length equals 19 residues. Trimming left V 0 bases short and J 7 bases short, with 24 bases between. CDR1 LGHDT and CDR2 YNNKEL come from the germline V gene (reference sequence). CDR3 region: CASSQDHPRLQGPGEKLFF. CDR3 in DNA: TGTGCCAGCAGCCAAGACCACCCCAGGTTACAGGGTCCTGGTGAAAAACTGTTTTTT.

The chain uses TRBV29-1 and TRBJ2-2; 13 positions match TRBD2. The trim removed 0 bases at V and 7 bases at J, leaving 5 bases unmatched. CDR1 and CDR2 (germline): SQVTM, ANQGSEA. The CDR3 runs to 16 residues. The CDR3 sequence is CSVEDLTSGRHGELFF. The CDR3 DNA reads TGCAGCGTTGAAGATTTGACTAGCGGGAGGCACGGGGAGCTGTTTTTT.

V is TRBV6-2 or TRBV6-3 and J is TRBJ2-7, with 8 bases aligning to TRBD2. Germline V lookup: CDR1 MNHEY, CDR2 SVGEGT. After removal of 0 bases from V and 7 bases from J, the junction contained 11 bases not matched to a gene. This CDR3 has 16 residues. The CDR3 coding sequence is TGTGCCAGCAGTTACTCCGTAAGCGGGAGACGTCGGGAGCAGTACTTC. Residues: CASSYSVSGRRREQYF.

The CDR3 nucleotides read TGCGCCAGCAGATCCGGGACAGGGCACCTCGAGCAGTACTTC. It encodes CASRSGTGHLEQYF. J is TRBJ2-7 and V is TRBV10-2; 9 nucleotides align to TRBD1. CDR1 WSHSY and CDR2 SAAADI come from the germline V gene. V trimming: 6 bases; J trimming: 6 bases; junction bases outside the gene matches: 9. The CDR3 totals 14 residues.

This clone was seen once. The junction and the germline gene differ at one end; a read error may be behind it. The genes are TRBV6-1 and TRBJ2-7; D is possibly TRBD2 (5 bases). CDR3 length: 14 residues. Looked up from germline, CDR1 is MNHNS and CDR2 is SASEGT. In DNA form, the CDR3 reads TGTGCCAGCAGGGAAGCGGAGACCTCCTACGAGCAGTACTTC. This sequence encodes CASREAETSYEQYF.

This clone showed up just a few times. The rearrangement links TRBV20-1 to TRBJ1-4, with D hard to call. The CDR3 contains 13 residues. Trimming cost V 3 bases and J 8 bases, with 13 bases left between them. Germline assignment: CDR1 DFQATT and CDR2 SNEGSKA (reference sequence). The CDR3 nucleotides are TGCAGTGCTAGTGGTGACCCCGGGGAAAAACTGTTTTTT. It encodes CSASGDPGEKLFF.

This clone appeared a single time. The chain recombines TRBV5-1 with TRBJ1-2; 10 nucleotides agree with TRBD1. Germline assignment: CDR1 SGHRS and CDR2 YFSETQ. The CDR3 is 15 amino acids. The V and J ends lost 4 bases and 4 bases, in that order; junction bases with no gene match: 7. The CDR3 coding sequence is TGCGCCAGCAGCCCCACGACAGGGGGCGGCTATGGCTACACCTTC. Its translation is CASSPTTGGGYGYTF.

V gene TRBV6-6 combines with J gene TRBJ2-1; weak D call: TRBD2 (5 bases). This CDR3 contains 14 residues. CDR1 MNHNY and CDR2 SVGAGI come from the germline V gene (reference sequence). Deletions cut 4 bases from V and 4 bases from J, with 11 bases between. For the CDR3, the DNA is TGTGCCAGCAGTTTTACGACGGGATACAATGAGCAGTTCTTC. Translated: CASSFTTGYNEQFF.

The gene calls are TRBV15 and TRBJ1-6; D possibly corresponds to TRBD1 (5 bases). This CDR3 region has 14 residues. Per the germline V gene, CDR1 is LNHNV and CDR2 is YYDKDF (reference sequence). V gave up 4 bases and J gave up 8 bases, with 12 bases separating them. The CDR3 DNA reads TGTGCCACCAGCAAGGGGTCGTGGGATTCACCCCTCCACTTT. Translating gives CATSKGSWDSPLHF.

This chain uses TRBV27 with TRBJ2-2, with 8 nucleotides matching TRBD2. The CDR3 covers 15 residues. The germline V gene has CDR1 MNHEY and CDR2 SMNVEV (reference sequence). Trimming cost V 4 bases and J 5 bases; bases outside gene matches: 6. Here the CDR3 reads CASSSTSGETGELFF. CDR3 in DNA: TGTGCCAGCAGTTCAACTAGCGGAGAGACCGGGGAGCTGTTTTTT.

V usage is TRBV29-1 and J usage is TRBJ2-5; D remains ambiguous. The V end lost 3 bases, the J end lost 2 bases, and 10 bases lay between the germline ends. Germline V gene lookup returns CDR1 SQVTM and CDR2 ANQGSEA. CDR3 length equals 13 residues. The CDR3 loop is CSVEESAQETQYF. CDR3 nucleotides: TGCAGCGTTGAGGAGAGCGCTCAAGAGACCCAGTACTTC.

The chain employs TRBV30 and TRBJ1-5; the D is unclear. Per germline, CDR1 GTSNPN and CDR2 SVGIG (reference sequence). V lost 0 bases and J 7 bases, leaving 10 bases between the germline ends. The CDR3 loop spans 13 amino acids. CDR3 residues: CAWSVRGDQPQHF. DNA of the CDR3: TGTGCCTGGAGTGTACGGGGAGACCAGCCCCAGCATTTT.

Only one count was recorded for this clone. The chain uses TRBV14 and TRBJ2-1; the D is unclear. This CDR3 has 12 residues. Germline values: CDR1 SGHDN, CDR2 FVKESK. V was shortened by 2 bases and J by 5 bases, with 4 bases between the two germline ends. The CDR3 loop reads CASSQQNNEQFF. The CDR3 DNA sequence: TGTGCCAGCAGCCAACAGAACAATGAGCAGTTCTTC. The variable domain in full, completed from reference TRBV14 and TRBJ2-1, reads EAGVTQFPSHSVIEKGQTVTLRCDPISGHDNLYWYRRVMGKEIKFLLHFVKESKQDESGMPNNRFLAERTGGTYSTLKVQPAELEDSGVYFCASSQQNNEQFFGPGTRLTVL.

The chain has TRBV9 and TRBJ2-5; 7 bases fit TRBD1. V shed 4 bases and J 1 base; nucleotides not matched to a gene: 4. Germline loops: CDR1 SGDLS, CDR2 YYNGEE. This CDR3 spans 14 amino acids. CDR3 nucleotide sequence: TGTGCCAGCAGCCGGGGACAGCTCCAAGAGACCCAGTACTTC. Its protein product is CASSRGQLQETQYF.

V is TRBV7-2 and J is TRBJ2-7; a weak D match, TRBD1 (6 bases). The length of the CDR3 is 12 residues. Trimming took 1 base from V and 9 from J, leaving 10 bases between them. Per the germline V gene, CDR1 is SGHTA and CDR2 is FQGNSA. CDR3 in amino acids: CASSLGSGVQYF. The CDR3 DNA reads as TGTGCCAGCAGCTTAGGTTCAGGGGTGCAGTACTTC.

The CDR3 protein is CASSYRDSQNEAFF. Here the CDR3 DNA reads TGTGCCAGCAGCTATCGGGACAGCCAAAATGAAGCTTTCTTT. The rearrangement joins TRBV3-1 (or the pseudogene TRBV3-2) to TRBJ1-1, with 7 bases aligning to TRBD1. CDR1 is LGHDT and CDR2 is YNNKEL in the germline V gene (reference sequence). V shed 5 bases and J 7 bases; nucleotides not matched to a gene: 10. This CDR3 is 14 amino acids long.

This sequence joins TRBV4-1 and TRBJ2-7; tentatively, D is TRBD1 (5 bases). Trimming removed 0 bases at V and 0 bases at J, with 15 bases between. The CDR3 spans 17 residues. The germline V gene has CDR1 MGHRA and CDR2 YSYEKL. The CDR3 coding sequence is TGCGCCAGCAGCCAAGAACTACAGGTGATCGGCTCCTACGAGCAGTACTTC. Translation gives CASSQELQVIGSYEQYF.

This clone has just one count. The chain carries TRBV29-1 and TRBJ2-5; 8 bases are a match to TRBD1. CDR3 length: 13 residues. V shed 5 bases, J shed 5 bases, and the junction held 7 bases outside the gene matches. Germline V lookup: CDR1 SQVTM, CDR2 ANQGSEA. CDR3 amino acids: CSVRQGAGETQYF. In nucleotides, the CDR3 is TGCAGCGTTCGTCAGGGGGCAGGGGAGACCCAGTACTTC.

The chain employs TRBV4-1 and TRBJ2-1; 10 nucleotides agree with TRBD2. V lost 0 bases, J lost 4 bases, and 6 bases stayed unmatched. The CDR3 totals 17 residues. Germline V gene lookup returns CDR1 MGHRA and CDR2 YSYEKL. The CDR3 DNA follows: TGCGCCAGCAGCCAAGAAACCACTAGCGGGGCATACAATGAGCAGTTCTTC. Amino acid sequence: CASSQETTSGAYNEQFF.